This passage covers 25 T cell receptor beta chains from one sample sequenced in a study of OX40 agonist ivuxolimab in advanced cancers. The library was made by the immunoSEQ multiplex PCR assay. The immuneACCESS repertoire file appears here via TCRdb, limited to in-frame rearrangements. These files lack a portion of the clones; in checked studies, under half of the deficit traces to unresolved V genes, and the cause of the others is not known. The sample table shows about 34,000 clones, and around 81% are seen once. The ten biggest clones cover 1.2% to 1.5% of the sample. The sample here was CD4+ or CD8+ T cells sorted from blood, taken in a trial of the OX40 agonist ivuxolimab. The receptor set was obtained from an adult with an advanced solid tumor such as melanoma, head and neck, liver or kidney cancer.

The chain uses TRBV6-1 and TRBJ1-4; D possibly corresponds to TRBD1 (6 bases). The CDR3 is 15 amino acids. V was shortened by 6 bases and J by 4 bases, with 15 bases between the two germline ends. Germline V CDR1 and CDR2: MNHNS, SASEGT. This chain's CDR3 is CASSPSGGSNEKLFF. The CDR3 DNA reads TGTGCCAGCAGCCCCAGTGGGGGCAGTAATGAAAAACTGTTTTTT.

J is TRBJ1-5 and V is TRBV7-2; D is undetermined. Germline loops: CDR1 SGHTA, CDR2 FQGNSA. The length of the CDR3 is 15 residues. V was pared by 0 bases and J by 5 bases, with 11 bases between. CDR3 coding DNA: TGTGCCAGCAGCTTAGCGAGGGAGGGCTATCAGCCCCAGCATTTT. Translated, it gives CASSLAREGYQPQHF.

V and J are TRBV7-9 and TRBJ1-2; unclear D gene. Deletions cut 3 bases from V and 3 bases from J, with 5 bases between. Germline V gives CDR1 SEHNR, CDR2 FQNEAQ (reference sequence). The CDR3 sequence is 12 residues long. CDR3 loop: CASSFSDYGYTF. The CDR3 DNA reads TGTGCCAGCAGCTTCTCTGACTATGGCTACACCTTC.

This clone came up a few times. The chain recombines TRBV6-4 with TRBJ1-2; possibly TRBD1 for D (6 bases). The CDR3 has 16 residues. V was clipped by 8 bases and J by 4 bases, with 23 bases between them. Germline CDR1 MRHNA, CDR2 SNTAGT. CDR3: CASRTAPIKGFYGYTF. The CDR3 DNA reads as TGTGCCAGCCGGACAGCGCCTATAAAGGGTTTCTATGGCTACACCTTC.

The J gene is TRBJ1-2, the V gene TRBV7-9; D is possibly TRBD1 (5 bases). The V and J ends lost 1 base and 8 bases respectively, with 11 bases between them. This CDR3 is built from 13 residues. The germline V gene has CDR1 SEHNR and CDR2 FQNEAQ (reference sequence). The CDR3: CASSLDGAGGYTF. DNA of the CDR3: TGTGCCAGCAGCTTAGACGGGGCTGGGGGCTACACCTTC.

The V gene is TRBV4-3, the J gene TRBJ1-2; TRBD1 matches 10 bases. CDR1 and CDR2 from the germline V gene are LGHNA and YSLEER. The CDR3 covers 18 residues. The ends lost 3 bases at V and 8 bases at J; junction bases unmatched: 18. The CDR3 loop is CASSHSGTGVSSWKGYTF. In DNA, the CDR3 is TGCGCCAGCAGCCACTCCGGGACAGGGGTATCCTCATGGAAGGGCTACACCTTC.

The V call is TRBV4-1, the J call TRBJ2-5; D unresolved. CDR1 is MGHRA, CDR2 YSYEKL, per germline. The V and J ends lost 0 bases and 3 bases respectively, with 5 bases between them. The CDR3 runs to 13 residues. CDR3 DNA: TGCGCCAGCAGCCAAGATGAGGAAGAGACCCAGTACTTC. Its translation: CASSQDEEETQYF.

The chain is built from TRBV7-2 and TRBJ2-7; a weak D match, TRBD1 (5 bases). CDR3 length: 15 residues. V was shortened by 1 base and J by 3 bases, with 13 bases between the two germline ends. Germline values: CDR1 SGHTA, CDR2 FQGNSA. For the CDR3, the DNA is TGTGCCAGCAGCTTAGACCTCAATAGGGGCTACGAGCAGTACTTC. Protein product: CASSLDLNRGYEQYF.

The rearrangement uses TRBV19 and TRBJ1-1; 11 nucleotides align to TRBD1. The V gene's germline CDR1 is LNHDA and CDR2 SQIVND (reference sequence). The V and J ends lost 5 bases and 7 bases, in that order; junction bases with no gene match: 6. The CDR3 sequence is 14 residues long. The CDR3 spells CASSGTGGFFEAFF. Written as DNA, the CDR3 is TGTGCCAGTAGTGGGACAGGGGGGTTTTTTGAAGCTTTCTTT. The complete variable domain, with remaining parts taken from reference TRBV19 and TRBJ1-1, reads DGGITQSPKYLFRKEGQNVTLSCEQNLNHDAMYWYRQDPGQGLRLIYYSQIVNDFQKGDIAEGYSVSREKKESFPLTVTSAQKNPTAFYLCASSGTGGFFEAFFGQGTRLTVV.

This clone came up once. The chain is built from TRBV11-2 and TRBJ2-2; 11 bases line up with TRBD2. This CDR3 has 15 residues. Per germline, CDR1 SGHAT and CDR2 FQNNGV. V lost 1 base, J lost 5 bases, and 0 bases stayed unmatched. CDR3 nucleotides: TGTGCCAGCAGCTTAGGACTAGCGGGGACCGGGGAGCTGTTTTTT. Residues: CASSLGLAGTGELFF.

This clone was counted only a few times. The J gene is TRBJ2-1, the V gene TRBV6-5, with 9 positions matching TRBD2. V lost 6 bases to trimming and J lost 12 bases; unmatched junction nucleotides: 9. This CDR3 has 13 residues. Germline V gene sequence: CDR1 MNHEY, CDR2 SVGAGI. CDR3 DNA sequence: TGTGCCAGCAGCCCTAGCGGGGAAGGTCCGCAGTTCTTC. It specifies CASSPSGEGPQFF.

The chain couples TRBV11-2 to TRBJ2-5; 9 bases line up with TRBD2. Losses at the gene ends were 7 bases for V and 11 bases for J; bases not matched to a gene: 17. The germline CDR1 and CDR2 sequences are SGHAT and FQNNGV. CDR3 size: 15 residues. CDR3 sequence reads: CASTPSGALIREQYF. The CDR3 nucleotides read TGTGCCAGCACTCCTAGCGGGGCCCTAATCCGAGAGCAGTACTTC.

This chain connects TRBV18 to TRBJ2-4; 12 bases agree with TRBD1. The ends lost 3 bases at V and 6 bases at J; junction bases unmatched: 6. Germline V CDR1 and CDR2: KGHSH, LQKENI. The CDR3 runs to 16 residues. DNA of the CDR3: TGTGCCAGCTCACCCCCGGGACAGGGGGCCGTAAACATTCAGTACTTC. Its translation: CASSPPGQGAVNIQYF. Based on the CDR3 plus reference TRBV18 and TRBJ2-4, the full variable domain is NAGVMQNPRHLVRRRGQEARLRCSPMKGHSHVYWYRQLPEEGLKFMVYLQKENIIDESGMPKERFSAEFPKEGPSILRIQQVVRGDSAAYFCASSPPGQGAVNIQYFGAGTRLSVL.

This chain joins TRBV5-1 and TRBJ1-1, with TRBD1 as a possible D gene (5 bases). The CDR3 totals 14 residues. V was cut by 4 bases and J by 5 bases, with 15 bases left in between. The germline V gene has CDR1 SGHRS and CDR2 YFSETQ. CDR3 sequence reads: CASSRDRGKTEAFF. The CDR3 nucleotides read TGCGCCAGCAGCCGGGATCGGGGGAAAACTGAAGCTTTCTTT.

This chain uses TRBV25-1 with TRBJ1-2; 9 bases align to TRBD1. V shed 3 bases and J 3 bases; nucleotides not matched to a gene: 8. Germline assignment: CDR1 MGHDK and CDR2 SYGVNS. The length of the CDR3 is 16 residues. This chain's CDR3 is CASSDILTGGDYGYTF. CDR3 sequence (DNA): TGTGCCAGCAGTGACATCCTAACAGGGGGCGACTATGGCTACACCTTC.

This clone came up a few times. The chain carries TRBV14 and TRBJ2-5; 9 bases agree with TRBD1. Per the germline V gene, CDR1 is SGHDN and CDR2 is FVKESK. After removal of 1 base from V and 2 bases from J, the junction contained 5 bases not matched to a gene. The length of the CDR3 is 16 residues. The CDR3 spells CASSQGDRAFQETQYF. The DNA for the CDR3 is TGTGCCAGCAGCCAAGGGGACAGGGCCTTTCAAGAGACCCAGTACTTC.

V gene TRBV4-1 combines with J gene TRBJ1-3; tentative D call: TRBD1 (5 bases). This CDR3 has 16 amino acids. The V gene's germline CDR1 is MGHRA and CDR2 YSYEKL. With 0 bases removed from V and 2 bases from J, the gap between germline ends came to 11 bases. The CDR3 sequence: CASSQDLRGAGNTIYF. The CDR3 nucleotides read TGCGCCAGCAGCCAAGATCTGCGGGGCGCTGGAAACACCATATATTTT.

The count of this clone is one. The chain uses TRBV5-1 and TRBJ2-5; a possible D gene is TRBD2 (5 bases). Germline V gene data show CDR1 as SGHRS and CDR2 as YFSETQ. This CDR3 comprises 13 residues. Trimming pared 2 bases from V and 1 base from J, leaving 6 bases between. In nucleotides, the CDR3 is TGCGCCAGCAGCTTTGCGGGCCAAGAGACCCAGTACTTC. The encoded protein is CASSFAGQETQYF.

J is TRBJ1-5 and V is TRBV4-2, with D hard to call. This CDR3 contains 14 residues. V lost 0 bases and J lost 5, with 8 bases in between. Germline CDR1 is LGHNA and CDR2 is YNFKEQ. The CDR3 nucleotides are TGTGCCAGCAGCCAAGATCCAAGCGATCAGCCCCAGCATTTT. Translating gives CASSQDPSDQPQHF.

This chain links TRBV15 with TRBJ2-1, with 15 nucleotides matching TRBD2. The CDR3 totals 18 residues. Germline CDR1 reads LNHNV; CDR2 reads YYDKDF (reference sequence). Trimming took 2 bases from V and 7 from J; bases not matched to a gene: 9. The CDR3 DNA follows: TGTGCCACCAGCAGACCGCTTGGGACTAGCGGGGGGTCAAATGAGCAGTTCTTC. Translating gives CATSRPLGTSGGSNEQFF.

This rearrangement joins TRBV10-1 to TRBJ1-3, with no clear D. Germline values: CDR1 WNHNN, CDR2 SYGVQD (reference sequence). The CDR3 is 14 amino acids. V lost 4 bases to trimming and J lost 4 bases, with 11 bases between them. The CDR3 sequence: CASSVAESGNTIYF. The CDR3 DNA reads TGCGCCAGCAGTGTGGCAGAATCCGGAAACACCATATATTTT.

This clone was counted a single time. V is TRBV6-5 and J is TRBJ2-3; 8 nucleotides align to TRBD2. The V gene end was trimmed by 2 bases and the J gene end by 7 bases; junction bases not matched to a gene: 11. CDR1 is MNHEY, CDR2 SVGAGI, per germline. The CDR3 contains 16 residues. The CDR3 reads CASSYGAGGSINTQYF. In nucleotides, the CDR3 is TGTGCCAGCAGTTACGGGGCGGGAGGAAGTATCAATACGCAGTATTTT.

Notes on this clone: The identical CDR3 is also encoded by other nucleotide sequences in the sample. CDR3 region: CASSLGQGYGYTF. The CDR3 DNA follows: TGTGCCAGCAGTCTCGGACAAGGCTATGGCTACACCTTC. This chain joins TRBV7-3 and TRBJ1-2; tentative D call: TRBD1 (5 bases). Trimming cost V 6 bases and J 4 bases, with 12 bases left between them. The germline V gene encodes CDR1 SGHTA and CDR2 FQGTGA. CDR3 length: 13 residues.

The CDR3 DNA reads TGTGCCAGTAGTATAGGCATTAACTCCTACGAGCAGTACTTC. It is translated as CASSIGINSYEQYF. The chain uses TRBV19 and TRBJ2-5; D not resolved. The end of the DNA fits TRBJ2-7 better, so the J call may be wrong. The CDR3 totals 14 residues. Germline CDR1 and CDR2: LNHDA and SQIVND (reference sequence).

The chain joins TRBV4-3 to TRBJ2-7; D uncertain. The germline gives CDR1 LGHNA, CDR2 YSLEER. V was trimmed by 0 bases and J by 4 bases, leaving 16 bases between them. This CDR3 region has 16 residues. The DNA for the CDR3 is TGCGCCAGCAGCCAAGACCGCGCTACAGAAGTTTACGAGCAGTACTTC. Translation: CASSQDRATEVYEQYF.